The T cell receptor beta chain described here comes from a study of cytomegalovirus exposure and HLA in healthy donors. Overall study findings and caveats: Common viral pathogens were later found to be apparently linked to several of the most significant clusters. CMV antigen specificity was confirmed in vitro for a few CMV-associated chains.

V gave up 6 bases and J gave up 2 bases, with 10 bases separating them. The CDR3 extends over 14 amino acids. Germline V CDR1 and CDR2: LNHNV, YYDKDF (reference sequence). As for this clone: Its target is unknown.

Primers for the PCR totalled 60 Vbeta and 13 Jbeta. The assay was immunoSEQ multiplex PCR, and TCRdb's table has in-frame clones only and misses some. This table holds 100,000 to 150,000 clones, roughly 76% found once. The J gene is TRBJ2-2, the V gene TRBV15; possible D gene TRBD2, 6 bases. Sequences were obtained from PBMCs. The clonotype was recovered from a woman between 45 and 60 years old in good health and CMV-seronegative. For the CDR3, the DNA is TGTGCCACCAGAAGGGACTTCAACACCGGGGAGCTGTTTTTT. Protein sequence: CATRRDFNTGELFF.